Listed here are 22 T cell receptor beta chains from one sample, sequenced in a study of blood T cell repertoires in COVID-19. Sequencing was performed with immunoSEQ multiplex PCR; in TCRdb, only in-frame clones are kept and a portion is missing. The table records under 150,000 clones, 90% of them present only once. The sample was peripheral blood. The receptors come from a man aged 45-65 years with active COVID-19.

The chain combines TRBV12-5 with TRBJ2-3; 7 nucleotides align to TRBD2. Germline loops: CDR1 LGHNT, CDR2 FRNRAP. The trim removed 5 bases at V and 2 bases at J, leaving 4 bases unmatched. The CDR3 contains 14 residues. DNA for the CDR3: TGTGCTAGTGGTCGGGAGGTAATCACAGATACGCAGTATTTT. This sequence encodes CASGREVITDTQYF.

The genes are TRBV10-2 and TRBJ2-3, with TRBD2 as a possible D gene (5 bases). The CDR3 covers 15 residues. Germline CDR1 reads WSHSY; CDR2 reads SAAADI. V was clipped by 3 bases and J by 1 base, with 11 bases between them. The CDR3: CASSDKRRRTDTQYF. The DNA of the CDR3 is TGCGCCAGCAGTGACAAGCGGAGGCGCACAGATACGCAGTATTTT.

This clone was found a few times. The chain links TRBV6-6 to TRBJ1-5; D not resolved. V was pared by 4 bases and J by 3 bases, with 13 bases between. There are 15 residues in the CDR3. The germline gives CDR1 MNHNY, CDR2 SVGAGI (reference sequence). This CDR3 is CASSLDSGINQPQHF. CDR3 sequence (DNA): TGTGCCAGCAGTTTGGATTCGGGGATCAATCAGCCCCAGCATTTT.

The rearrangement joins TRBV6-6 to TRBJ2-1; 9 positions match TRBD2. CDR3 length: 16 amino acids. The V gene's germline CDR1 is MNHNY and CDR2 SVGAGI (reference sequence). With 6 bases clipped from V and 0 bases from J, the junction kept 6 bases outside the gene matches. Here the CDR3 DNA reads TGTGCCAGCAGGTTAGCGGGGGAGAGCTCCTACAATGAGCAGTTCTTC. Translated: CASRLAGESSYNEQFF.

This chain connects TRBV11-3 to TRBJ2-7, with 7 bases fitting TRBD1. Losses at the gene ends were 5 bases for V and 1 base for J; bases not matched to a gene: 5. CDR3 size: 14 residues. CDR1 SGHNT and CDR2 YENEEA come from the germline V gene. This CDR3 reads CASSPRGSSYEQYV. The CDR3 DNA follows: TGTGCCAGCAGCCCCAGGGGGAGTTCCTACGAGCAGTACGTC.

The chain employs TRBV11-3 and TRBJ2-3, with D tentatively TRBD1 (7 bases). This CDR3 is 17 amino acids long. Trimming stripped 7 bases from V and 0 bases from J, with 20 bases between. Germline CDR1 reads SGHNT; CDR2 reads YENEEA. The CDR3 sequence is CASNIAGGPPSTDTQYF. The CDR3 DNA reads as TGTGCCAGCAACATAGCAGGGGGGCCCCCTAGCACAGATACGCAGTATTTT.

This clone was picked up one time. The genes are TRBV15 and TRBJ1-4; TRBD1 is a possible D gene (5 bases). The V gene lost 4 bases and the J gene lost 8 bases, with 20 bases spanning the gap. The germline gives CDR1 LNHNV, CDR2 YYDKDF (reference sequence). The CDR3 has 16 residues. CDR3: CATSKKKTESLEKLFF. As DNA, the CDR3 is TGTGCCACCAGCAAAAAAAAGACAGAGAGCCTCGAAAAACTGTTTTTT.

The CDR3 DNA reads TGTGCCACCAGCGGTAGGCGGGAGGGCAACAATGAGCAGTTCTTC. Protein: CATSGRREGNNEQFF. The V gene is TRBV24-1, the J gene TRBJ2-1, with 9 bases fitting TRBD2. V gave up 7 bases and J gave up 5 bases; unmatched junction bases: 8. CDR3 length: 15 residues. CDR1 and CDR2 from the germline V gene are KGHDR and SFDVKD.

The rearrangement joins TRBV9 to TRBJ1-2, with 7 bases lining up with TRBD1. The CDR3 totals 15 residues. Per the germline V gene, CDR1 is SGDLS and CDR2 is YYNGEE. Unmatched junction bases numbered 12, after V lost 3 bases and J lost 7 bases. The CDR3 coding sequence is TGTGCCAGCAGCGGAACAGGGGCTCCTGGCCTTGGCTACACCTTC. Residues: CASSGTGAPGLGYTF.

This chain joins TRBV5-4 and TRBJ1-1; 7 bases align to TRBD1. V shed 2 bases and J 3 bases; nucleotides not matched to a gene: 7. The CDR3 contains 15 residues. Germline V gives CDR1 SGHNT, CDR2 YYREEE (reference sequence). This CDR3 is CASSFRQGDDTEAFF. The DNA for the CDR3 is TGTGCCAGCAGCTTTAGACAGGGAGACGACACTGAAGCTTTCTTT.

V gene TRBV18 combines with J gene TRBJ2-5; 7 nucleotides line up with TRBD1. Germline values: CDR1 KGHSH, CDR2 LQKENI. The trim removed 6 bases at V and 4 bases at J, leaving 5 bases unmatched. The CDR3 contains 13 residues. CDR3 residues: CASSPTGAETQYF. The CDR3 coding sequence is TGTGCCAGCTCCCCCACAGGGGCAGAGACCCAGTACTTC.

This chain joins TRBV4-2 and TRBJ2-1; TRBD1 aligns across 7 bases. Germline V CDR1 and CDR2: LGHNA, YNFKEQ. J was trimmed by 6 bases and V by 0 bases; bases with no gene match: 11. CDR3 size: 17 residues. CDR3 loop: CASSQEQVRGYGNEQFF. CDR3 nucleotides: TGTGCCAGCAGCCAAGAACAGGTCAGGGGGTACGGCAATGAGCAGTTCTTC.

CDR3 DNA: TGTGCCAGCAGTGAGGCTAGCGGGAGGTCGGATGAGCAGTTCTTC. This codes for CASSEASGRSDEQFF. The J gene is TRBJ2-1, the V gene TRBV6-1; the match to TRBD2 covers 11 bases. The J segment lost 8 bases and the V segment lost 3 bases, leaving 6 bases of the junction unmatched. This CDR3 region has 15 residues. Germline CDR1 reads MNHNS; CDR2 reads SASEGT.

V usage is TRBV6-5 and J usage is TRBJ2-1; the match to TRBD2 covers 8 bases. V lost 6 bases, J lost 9 bases, and 10 bases stayed unmatched. CDR3 size: 14 residues. Germline CDR1 and CDR2: MNHEY and SVGAGI. CDR3 DNA sequence: TGTGCCAGCAGCTCTACCGTTAGCGGGATTGAGCAGTTCTTC. Encoded protein: CASSSTVSGIEQFF.

This sequence joins TRBV6-6 and TRBJ2-2; D may be TRBD1 (6 bases). The V end was cut by 9 bases, the J end by 7 bases, with 18 bases between. CDR3 length: 14 residues. Germline V gene data show CDR1 as MNHNY and CDR2 as SVGAGI (reference sequence). The CDR3 here is CASHWGQGGGELFF. DNA of the CDR3: TGTGCCAGTCACTGGGGGCAGGGTGGCGGGGAGCTGTTTTTT.

The chain employs TRBV20-1 and TRBJ2-7; D not certain. This CDR3 is built from 16 residues. Germline CDR1 DFQATT, CDR2 SNEGSKA (reference sequence). Trimming shortened V by 3 bases and J by 3 bases, and 21 bases separated the two germline ends. The CDR3 here is CSASRKDSNVLYEQYF. The CDR3 DNA reads as TGCAGTGCTAGTCGAAAAGACTCAAACGTACTCTACGAGCAGTACTTC.

Details on this clone: Other DNA sequences in this specimen translate into the identical CDR3. V and J are TRBV2 and TRBJ1-2; D ambiguous. Germline V gene lookup returns CDR1 SNHLY and CDR2 FYNNEI. The CDR3 extends over 12 amino acids. V lost 2 bases to trimming and J lost 5 bases, with 6 bases between them. For the CDR3, the DNA is TGTGCCAGCAGTGAATCGGGGTATGGCTACACCTTC. Translation gives CASSESGYGYTF. The whole variable domain, filled in from reference TRBV2 and TRBJ1-2, reads EPEVTQTPSHQVTQMGQEVILRCVPISNHLYFYWYRQILGQKVEFLVSFYNNEISEKSEIFDDQFSVERPDGSNFTLKIRSTKLEDSAMYFCASSESGYGYTFGSGTRLTVV.

This clone was seen a few times. The J gene is TRBJ2-2, the V gene TRBV4-1; TRBD2 agrees at 12 bases. This CDR3 has 20 amino acids. Unmatched junction bases numbered 11, after V lost 0 bases and J lost 3 bases. Germline V lookup: CDR1 MGHRA, CDR2 YSYEKL. CDR3 amino acids: CASSQDGGLAGLGDTGELFF. The DNA of the CDR3 is TGCGCCAGCAGCCAAGATGGGGGACTAGCGGGCCTCGGGGACACCGGGGAGCTGTTTTTT.

This clone was seen only a few times. V gene TRBV6-2 or TRBV6-3 combines with J gene TRBJ1-5, with TRBD1 as a possible D gene (6 bases). Germline-derived CDR1 and CDR2 are MNHEY and SVGEGT. V was clipped by 0 bases and J by 5 bases, with 26 bases between them. The CDR3 contains 20 residues. CDR3 DNA: TGTGCCAGCAGTTACTCGATCGAGCCAGGGCGGGGGCAAAACGATCAGCCCCAGCATTTT. Its translation is CASSYSIEPGRGQNDQPQHF.

This clone was recorded once. This CDR3 is CSVGSPFRGGEGNTEAFF. The DNA of the CDR3 is TGCAGCGTTGGGAGCCCTTTCAGGGGCGGGGAGGGGAACACTGAAGCTTTCTTT. The chain joins TRBV29-1 to TRBJ1-1, with D perhaps matching TRBD1 (6 bases). Germline-derived CDR1 and CDR2 are SQVTM and ANQGSEA. The V end was cut by 4 bases, the J end by 1 base, with 25 bases between. The CDR3 contains 18 residues.

V and J are TRBV21-1 and TRBJ2-1; TRBD2 is the table's D call and was not checked against the DNA. TRBV21-1 corresponds to a pseudogene. CDR3 length equals 17 residues. CDR3 in amino acids: CASSEETSGEYYNEQFF. CDR3 nucleotides: TGTGCCAGCAGTGAAGAGACTAGCGGGGAATACTACAATGAGCAGTTCTTC.

The V and J genes are TRBV24-1 and TRBJ2-3; D gene unclear. Germline values: CDR1 KGHDR, CDR2 SFDVKD. Trimming left V 1 base short and J 4 bases short, with 5 bases between. The CDR3 has 13 amino acids. CDR3 DNA: TGTGCCACCAGTGATTTTCCATCAGATACGCAGTATTTT. It specifies CATSDFPSDTQYF.